This TCR beta chain emerged from a study of T cell responses to AZD1222 COVID-19 vaccine. Study results and limitations: Donor demographics were predominantly white British with a female majority; clonal diversity may be underestimated. CD4 TCRs linked to vaccination spanned spike, dominating at 160-218 and 743-854.

Sequenced by immunoSEQ multiplex PCR; TCRdb stores in-frame clones only, minus some. The sample lists around 130,000 clones; 80% to 90% were seen once. The length of the CDR3 is 15 residues. Germline CDR1 and CDR2: MNHEY and SVGAGI. In the case of this clone: The antigen remains unidentified. The junction and the germline gene differ at one end; a read error may be behind it.

Sequences were derived from peripheral blood, sampled on day 0 of MenACWY control vaccination. The J gene is TRBJ1-2, the V gene TRBV6-5, with 10 bases fitting TRBD1. This clonotype was sampled from an adult in good health. In DNA form, the CDR3 reads TGTGCCAGCAGTGACTCCAGGACAGGGGGTCGCGGCTACACCTTC. It specifies CASSDSRTGGRGYTF.